Each of the 27 T cell receptor beta chains below was sequenced from the same sample in a study of patients and donors after allogeneic stem cell transplantation. Using its own MiXCR run on the RT-PCR reads, TCRdb lists one record per CDR3 protein. The table records about 24,000 distinct CDR3 sequences, under 55% of them present only once. The sequenced material came from blood, either unsorted or a sorted T cell fraction (not recorded which). The origin of the receptors is a human donor who was either an allogeneic HSCT recipient or a stem cell or donor lymphocyte infusion donor (not recorded which). It is not recorded whose cells these are; they may come from a transplant donor.

The rearrangement joins TRBV5-1 to TRBJ2-3, with D uncertain. Trimming took 7 bases from V and 5 from J, leaving 11 bases between them. This CDR3 is 12 amino acids long. Germline values: CDR1 SGHRS, CDR2 YFSETQ. The CDR3: CASYHLRDTQYF. Here the CDR3 DNA reads TGCGCCAGCTATCACTTGCGAGATACGCAGTATTTT.

This chain connects TRBV5-8 to TRBJ1-1, with a tentative D call TRBD1 (6 bases). This CDR3 has 15 residues. Trimming left V 1 base short and J 8 bases short, with 18 bases between. Germline V CDR1 and CDR2: SGHTS, YDEGEE. The chain's CDR3 is CASSLSGGPHLEAFF. The CDR3 DNA reads TGTGCCAGCAGCTTGAGTGGGGGGCCGCACTTAGAAGCTTTCTTT.

Only a few counts were recorded for this clonotype. This rearrangement joins TRBV29-1 to TRBJ2-2; 8 bases are a match to TRBD2. The CDR3 has 15 residues. V lost 7 bases to trimming and J lost 2 bases; unmatched junction nucleotides: 9. Germline V gives CDR1 SQVTM, CDR2 ANQGSEA. The CDR3: CSALGLAGNTGELFF. Written as DNA, the CDR3 is TGCAGCGCCCTAGGGCTAGCGGGTAACACCGGGGAGCTGTTTTTT.

The rearrangement joins TRBV20-1 to TRBJ2-4; D gene unclear. The CDR3 has 10 residues. The V end lost 3 bases, the J end lost 6 bases, and 3 bases lay between the germline ends. Germline V gene data show CDR1 as DFQATT and CDR2 as SNEGSKA (reference sequence). CDR3 region: CSASINIQYF. In nucleotides, the CDR3 is TGCAGTGCTAGCATAAACATTCAGTACTTC.

The gene calls are TRBV18 and TRBJ2-5; 9 bases match TRBD1. CDR3 length: 15 residues. Germline CDR1 is KGHSH and CDR2 is LQKENI. Trimming removed 2 bases from V and 2 bases from J; junction bases left unmatched: 3. The CDR3 region is CASSPGTGPQETQYF. In DNA form, the CDR3 reads TGTGCCAGCTCACCAGGGACAGGGCCTCAAGAGACCCAGTACTTC.

The rearrangement links TRBV12-5 to TRBJ2-5; the D gene is possibly TRBD1 (6 bases). Germline V gives CDR1 LGHNT, CDR2 FRNRAP. This CDR3 is 14 amino acids long. Trimming shortened V by 1 base and J by 5 bases, and 11 bases separated the two germline ends. DNA of the CDR3: TGTGCTAGTGGTTTGGGGGACACAAGGGAGACCCAGTACTTC. Protein sequence: CASGLGDTRETQYF.

The chain is built from TRBV7-3 and TRBJ2-1, with D uncertain. V shed 5 bases and J shed 1 base, with 6 bases lying between them. The CDR3 contains 13 residues. Germline assignment: CDR1 SGHTA and CDR2 FQGTGA. CDR3 DNA sequence: TGTGCCAGCAGCGAAAGGTCCTACAATGAGCAGTTCTTC. Encoded protein: CASSERSYNEQFF.

In its sample, this clonotype ranks as hyperexpanded. The chain carries TRBV7-9 and TRBJ1-2; TRBD1 aligns across 10 bases. The CDR3 is made up of 15 amino acids. Germline CDR1 is SEHNR and CDR2 is FQNEAQ (reference sequence). V was clipped by 5 bases and J by 4 bases; unmatched bases: 7. The CDR3: CASSHSDRGLYGYTF. CDR3 bases: TGTGCCAGCAGCCACTCCGACAGGGGGCTCTATGGCTACACCTTC. Supplemented by reference TRBV7-9 and TRBJ1-2, the full variable domain reads DTGVSQNPRHKITKRGQNVTFRCDPISEHNRLYWYRQTLGQGPEFLTYFQNEAQLEKSRLLSDRFSAERPKGSFSTLEIQRTEQGDSAMYLCASSHSDRGLYGYTFGSGTRLTVV.

This sequence joins TRBV12-3 or TRBV12-4 and TRBJ2-3; 9 bases agree with TRBD1. Trimming took 10 bases from V and 3 from J; bases not matched to a gene: 11. This CDR3 is 15 amino acids long. This chain's CDR3 is CATTEGQGITDTQYF. The DNA of the CDR3 is TGTGCCACCACCGAGGGACAGGGTATTACAGATACGCAGTATTTT.

This clonotype appeared a few times. The CDR3 DNA follows: TGCGCCAGCAGCTTGACGGGGATCACAGATACGCAGTATTTT. It encodes CASSLTGITDTQYF. The gene calls are TRBV5-1 and TRBJ2-3; D is perhaps TRBD2 (5 bases). Germline CDR1 reads SGHRS; CDR2 reads YFSETQ. The CDR3 extends over 14 amino acids. The V and J ends lost 1 base and 2 bases respectively, with 8 bases between them.

The gene calls are TRBV5-1 and TRBJ1-4; 7 bases are shared with TRBD1. Germline V gives CDR1 SGHRS, CDR2 YFSETQ. The CDR3 is 16 amino acids. V gave up 4 bases and J gave up 2 bases; unmatched junction bases: 8. The CDR3 spells CASSPRAGGTNEKLFF. The CDR3 DNA is TGCGCCAGCAGCCCCCGGGCAGGGGGGACTAATGAAAAACTGTTTTTT.

The chain uses TRBV6-5 and TRBJ2-1, with 13 positions matching TRBD2. V trimming: 2 bases; J trimming: 3 bases; junction bases outside the gene matches: 4. CDR1 and CDR2 (germline): MNHEY, SVGAGI. The CDR3 extends over 17 amino acids. The CDR3 DNA reads as TGTGCCAGCAGTTACCGGGGACTAGCGGGAATCTACAATGAGCAGTTCTTC. This encodes CASSYRGLAGIYNEQFF.

The V gene is TRBV5-1, the J gene TRBJ2-4; possibly TRBD1 or TRBD2 for D (5 bases each). Germline lookup yields CDR1 SGHRS and CDR2 YFSETQ. Trimming removed 2 bases at V and 0 bases at J, with 12 bases between. The CDR3 is 16 residues long. DNA for the CDR3: TGCGCCAGCAGCTTACGAGGGGCTGGAGCCAAAAACATTCAGTACTTC. This translates into CASSLRGAGAKNIQYF.

This chain connects TRBV12-3 or TRBV12-4 to TRBJ1-5; 9 bases agree with TRBD1. There are 17 residues in the CDR3. The ends lost 6 bases at V and 3 bases at J; junction bases unmatched: 12. The CDR3 DNA sequence: TGTGCCAGCAGCCTGGGACAGGGTCCCACCTACAATCAGCCCCAGCATTTT. Amino acid sequence: CASSLGQGPTYNQPQHF.

This clonotype came up many times. The chain carries TRBV12-3 or TRBV12-4 and TRBJ1-1, with TRBD1 as a possible D gene (5 bases). V lost 3 bases and J 7 bases, leaving 12 bases between the germline ends. The CDR3 runs 13 residues. For the CDR3, the DNA is TGTGCCAGCAGTTTTTCCAGGGCCCGTGAAGCTTTCTTT. Encoded protein: CASSFSRAREAFF.

On this clonotype itself: It is likely a read error, because the conserved phenylalanine at the end of the CDR3 is missing. The rearrangement uses TRBV18 and TRBJ1-1, with a tentative D call TRBD1 (5 bases). In germline, CDR1 is KGHSH, CDR2 LQKENI. This CDR3 is built from 14 residues. Trimming removed 5 bases from V and 3 bases from J, with 13 bases in between. CDR3 sequence: CASSSRAGDTEAFY. The CDR3 coding sequence is TGTGCCAGCTCATCCAGGGCCGGAGACACTGAAGCTTTCTAT.

The chain uses TRBV7-2 and TRBJ2-7, with unresolved D. Deletions cut 3 bases from V and 3 bases from J, with 6 bases between. CDR1 is SGHTA and CDR2 is FQGNSA in the germline V gene. The CDR3 runs 12 residues. DNA of the CDR3: TGTGCCAGCAGCTTGCTGGACTACGAGCAGTACTTC. As protein: CASSLLDYEQYF.

Points on this clonotype: The germline gene is not matched at one end of the junction; a read error may be the cause. The V call is TRBV7-7, the J call TRBJ2-1, with D uncertain. This CDR3 contains 16 residues. Germline-derived CDR1 and CDR2 are SSHAT and FNYEAQ (reference sequence). CDR3 DNA: TGTGCTAGCAGCCAACTCCCGGGCCTTAAGTCAAATGAGCAGTTCTTC. Translating it yields CASSQLPGLKSNEQFF.

The genes are TRBV29-1 and TRBJ1-1, with unresolved D. CDR1 and CDR2 (germline): SQVTM, ANQGSEA. The V and J ends lost 3 bases and 5 bases respectively, with 4 bases between them. The CDR3 contains 10 residues. The CDR3, as DNA: TGCAGCGTTGACAGGACTGAAGCTTTCTTT. This codes for CSVDRTEAFF.

The chain uses TRBV5-1 and TRBJ2-3; D gene uncertain. CDR3 size: 13 residues. Germline CDR1 is SGHRS and CDR2 is YFSETQ. Trimming took 5 bases from V and 5 from J, leaving 12 bases between them. The CDR3 region has the DNA TGCGCCAGCAGTCGGAGTTGGGGAGATACGCAGTATTTT. This codes for CASSRSWGDTQYF.

This clonotype appeared once. This chain connects TRBV25-1 to TRBJ2-7, with TRBD1 identical over 9 bases. Germline trimming cut 4 bases from V and 3 bases from J; bases unmatched to any gene: 4. The germline V gene encodes CDR1 MGHDK and CDR2 SYGVNS. This CDR3 is 14 amino acids long. CDR3 bases: TGTGCCAGCAGTGTCCGGGACAGGGTCTACGAGCAGTACTTC. Encoded protein: CASSVRDRVYEQYF.

The chain joins TRBV29-1 to TRBJ1-2; D is unclear. V lost 3 bases and J lost 2, with 10 bases in between. The CDR3 spans 13 residues. Germline CDR1 and CDR2: SQVTM and ANQGSEA. The CDR3 is CSVELGRNYGYTF. The CDR3 nucleotides are TGCAGCGTTGAGCTGGGGAGGAACTATGGCTACACCTTC.

This clonotype ranks as large. The V and J genes are TRBV6-5 and TRBJ1-5; 9 bases are shared with TRBD1. The CDR3 has 15 residues. Germline assignment: CDR1 MNHEY and CDR2 SVGAGI. V gave up 4 bases and J gave up 4 bases; unmatched junction bases: 5. This CDR3 reads CASSSPGQGNQPQHF. The DNA of the CDR3 is TGTGCCAGCAGTTCCCCGGGACAGGGAAATCAGCCCCAGCATTTT.

The chain joins TRBV5-6 to TRBJ1-2, with D possibly matching TRBD1 (6 bases). The CDR3 length is 15 residues. Germline CDR1 and CDR2: SGHDT and YYEEEE. V lost 0 bases to trimming and J lost 1 base, with 10 bases between them. DNA of the CDR3: TGTGCCAGCAGCTTGGGGACAGACATTAACTATGGCTACACCTTC. This translates into CASSLGTDINYGYTF.

The rearrangement uses TRBV9 and TRBJ1-6; D gene unclear. In germline, CDR1 is SGDLS, CDR2 YYNGEE. The CDR3 covers 19 residues. Deletions cut 1 base from V and 0 bases from J, with 17 bases between. The DNA for the CDR3 is TGTGCCAGCAGCGTAAGAGAACAAAAGCTAAGCTCCTATAATTCACCCCTCCACTTT. This sequence encodes CASSVREQKLSSYNSPLHF. Drawing the rest from reference TRBV9 and TRBJ1-6, the complete variable domain is DSGVTQTPKHLITATGQRVTLRCSPRSGDLSVYWYQQSLDQGLQFLIQYYNGEERAKGNILERFSAQQFPDLHSELNLSSLELGDSALYFCASSVREQKLSSYNSPLHFGNGTRLTVT.

The chain couples TRBV5-1 to TRBJ2-1; maybe TRBD1 (5 bases). Germline V gives CDR1 SGHRS, CDR2 YFSETQ. The V end lost 1 base, the J end lost 3 bases, and 8 bases lay between the germline ends. The CDR3 contains 14 residues. As DNA, the CDR3 is TGCGCCAGCAGCTTGACGGACAACTACAATGAGCAGTTCTTC. This gives the protein CASSLTDNYNEQFF.

The chain joins TRBV5-1 to TRBJ1-2, with D possibly matching TRBD1 (6 bases). The CDR3 extends over 14 amino acids. V gave up 0 bases and J gave up 5 bases, with 11 bases separating them. Germline assignment: CDR1 SGHRS and CDR2 YFSETQ. The DNA for the CDR3 is TGCGCCAGCAGCTTGGAGGGGACACCGTATGGCTACACCTTC. Translation gives CASSLEGTPYGYTF.